The 24 T cell receptor beta chains in this list originate from one sample, sequenced in a study of graft-versus-host responses after intestinal transplantation (dated by TCRdb to the early 2020s). No antigen is known for these receptors. Taken with the paper, the label for time point translates to: cells obtained before transplantation from donor or recipient. Library prep was done by the immunoSEQ multiplex PCR assay. TCRdb's version of the immuneACCESS table is confined to in-frame rearrangements and falls short of the full clone set. An unresolved V gene accounts for under half of the shortfall where checked; the remainder is of unknown origin. The sample table shows approximately 39,000 clones, and roughly 95% are seen once. 0.2% to 0.25% of the sample lies in the top ten. Here the sequenced sample was unstimulated CD4+ T cells sorted from spleen or lymph node cells, taken before transplant. The receptors were gathered from a human donor who was the organ donor for an intestinal transplant.

The chain recombines TRBV19 with TRBJ1-1; D ambiguous. CDR1 and CDR2 (germline): LNHDA, SQIVND (reference sequence). The V end lost 0 bases, the J end lost 1 base, and 3 bases lay between the germline ends. The CDR3 totals 13 residues. The CDR3 bases are TGTGCCAGTAGTATAGAACGGAACACTGAAGCTTTCTTT. Translating gives CASSIERNTEAFF.

The chain carries TRBV9 and TRBJ2-2; D might be TRBD1 (5 bases). The V gene's germline CDR1 is SGDLS and CDR2 YYNGEE. Trimming took off 3 bases at V and 2 bases at J, with 8 bases between the two ends. CDR3 size: 14 residues. DNA for the CDR3: TGTGCCAGCAGCGAGGACATTAACACCGGGGAGCTGTTTTTT. Translated, it gives CASSEDINTGELFF.

The chain links TRBV11-3 to TRBJ2-7, with TRBD2 matching over 9 bases. Germline V gene lookup returns CDR1 SGHNT and CDR2 YENEEA. Trimming at V came to 1 base and at J to 6 bases, leaving 10 bases not matched to a gene. This CDR3 comprises 16 residues. CDR3 residues: CASSLASGARWAEQYF. CDR3 in DNA: TGTGCCAGCAGCTTAGCTAGCGGGGCGCGATGGGCCGAGCAGTACTTC.

This chain uses TRBV11-2 with TRBJ2-3; 7 bases map to TRBD2. The CDR3 contains 15 residues. CDR1 and CDR2 (germline): SGHAT, FQNNGV. J lost 3 bases, V lost 3 bases, and 6 bases had no gene match. The CDR3, as DNA: TGTGCCAGCAGCTTCGGGCGGGGGAGAACAGATACGCAGTATTTT. Protein sequence: CASSFGRGRTDTQYF.

The chain links TRBV18 to TRBJ1-1; 7 nucleotides line up with TRBD1. The CDR3 contains 13 residues. Germline V gives CDR1 KGHSH, CDR2 LQKENI. The trim removed 8 bases at V and 2 bases at J, leaving 5 bases unmatched. CDR3 region: CASTWTGNTEAFF. The CDR3, as DNA: TGTGCCAGCACCTGGACAGGCAACACTGAAGCTTTCTTT.

The chain uses TRBV6-5 and TRBJ1-1; D gene unclear. With 7 bases removed from V and 5 bases from J, the gap between germline ends came to 14 bases. The CDR3 extends over 13 amino acids. CDR1 is MNHEY and CDR2 is SVGAGI in the germline V gene. The CDR3 nucleotides are TGTGCCAGCACCCCCTGGCGGAGGACTGAAGCTTTCTTT. As protein: CASTPWRRTEAFF.

The rearrangement links TRBV18 to TRBJ2-5; D is undetermined. The DNA end is more similar to TRBJ2-7, so the J call may be wrong. Germline-derived CDR1 and CDR2 are KGHSH and LQKENI. This CDR3 contains 14 residues. The CDR3 DNA sequence: TGTGCCAGCTCACCACCGAGCATACCCTACGAGCAGTACTTC. It encodes CASSPPSIPYEQYF.

This chain joins TRBV7-9 and TRBJ1-2, with 8 positions matching TRBD1. Germline trimming cut 5 bases from V and 0 bases from J; bases unmatched to any gene: 5. This CDR3 spans 15 amino acids. Germline V gene data show CDR1 as SEHNR and CDR2 as FQNEAQ (reference sequence). The CDR3 sequence: CASSPQGGANYGYTF. CDR3 sequence (DNA): TGTGCCAGCAGCCCACAGGGGGGAGCTAACTATGGCTACACCTTC.

The chain recombines TRBV21-1 with TRBJ2-2; no DNA check was done on the table's D call, TRBD2. TRBV21-1 constitutes a pseudogene. CDR3 length equals 17 residues. In DNA, the CDR3 is TGTGCCAGCAACGGAGGACTAGCGGGGGTTTACACCGGGGAGCTGTTTTTT. Translated, it gives CASNGGLAGVYTGELFF.

The V call is TRBV6-5, the J call TRBJ1-2, with 10 nucleotides matching TRBD1. J was trimmed by 8 bases and V by 5 bases; bases with no gene match: 5. The CDR3 is 13 amino acids. The V gene's germline CDR1 is MNHEY and CDR2 SVGAGI. The chain's CDR3 is CASSRQGAGGYTF. CDR3 nucleotides: TGTGCCAGCAGTCGACAGGGGGCGGGAGGCTACACCTTC.

V gene TRBV5-5 combines with J gene TRBJ1-3, with a weak D call TRBD1 (5 bases). With 4 bases removed from V and 1 base from J, the gap between germline ends came to 12 bases. Per the germline V gene, CDR1 is SGHKS and CDR2 is YYEKEE (reference sequence). CDR3 length: 15 residues. CDR3 coding DNA: TGTGCCAGCAGCCGTCAGGGTCCGTCTGGAAACACCATATATTTT. Its translation is CASSRQGPSGNTIYF.

Written as DNA, the CDR3 is TGCGCCAGCAGTCAATCTAAGGGACTGGTGAACACCGGGGAGCTGTTTTTT. It yields the protein CASSQSKGLVNTGELFF. The rearrangement joins TRBV23-1 to TRBJ2-2; TRBD2 is a possible D gene (6 bases). TRBV23-1 carries the ORF label, with uncertain function. The V gene lost 0 bases and the J gene lost 1 base, with 12 bases spanning the gap. This CDR3 region has 17 residues.

This chain links TRBV6-1 with TRBJ1-2; D may be TRBD1 (5 bases). CDR1 is MNHNS, CDR2 SASEGT, per germline. This CDR3 region has 14 residues. Trimming took 2 bases from V and 4 from J, leaving 11 bases between them. CDR3 sequence reads: CASSEYGQGYGYTF. The CDR3 coding sequence is TGTGCCAGCAGTGAATACGGTCAGGGCTATGGCTACACCTTC.

This clone has only one observation. The chain is built from TRBV6-1 and TRBJ1-1, with a tentative D call TRBD1 (6 bases). The germline V gene encodes CDR1 MNHNS and CDR2 SASEGT. The ends were cut back, 9 bases at V and 1 base at J, with 18 bases in the middle. The CDR3 has 15 amino acids. The CDR3 here is CASISNPGANTEAFF. The DNA for the CDR3 is TGTGCCAGTATTTCAAATCCGGGGGCGAACACTGAAGCTTTCTTT.

In this sample, this clone turned up once. This chain links TRBV5-1 with TRBJ2-5; 14 bases agree with TRBD2. The ends lost 2 bases at V and 4 bases at J; junction bases unmatched: 1. The CDR3 sequence is 15 residues long. CDR1 and CDR2 from the germline V gene are SGHRS and YFSETQ. The CDR3 sequence is CASSLGTSGGETQYF. The CDR3 nucleotides are TGCGCCAGCAGCTTAGGGACTAGCGGGGGAGAGACCCAGTACTTC.

V is TRBV10-3 and J is TRBJ2-1; D is tentatively TRBD1 or TRBD2 (5 bases each). Germline CDR1 and CDR2: ENHRY and SYGVKD. This CDR3 has 15 amino acids. The V end was cut by 6 bases, the J end by 0 bases, with 12 bases between. CDR3 nucleotide sequence: TGTGCCATCAGCCCGGGACCTAGCTCCTACAATGAGCAGTTCTTC. It yields the protein CAISPGPSSYNEQFF.

V is TRBV7-8 and J is TRBJ2-4; a weak D match, TRBD1 (6 bases). The CDR3 consists of 15 residues. V was shortened by 0 bases and J by 8 bases, with 14 bases between the two germline ends. The germline gives CDR1 SGHVS, CDR2 FQNEAQ. DNA of the CDR3: TGTGCCAGCAGCTTAGCCGTCGGGCAGGGGTACATTCAGTACTTC. Its translation: CASSLAVGQGYIQYF.

The chain joins TRBV9 to TRBJ1-1; D not resolved. This CDR3 comprises 14 residues. The ends were cut back, 4 bases at V and 5 bases at J, with 15 bases in the middle. Germline CDR1 and CDR2: SGDLS and YYNGEE. CDR3 coding DNA: TGTGCCAGCAGCCGAGATCGAGGGAAAACTGAAGCTTTCTTT. It encodes CASSRDRGKTEAFF.

The V and J genes are TRBV30 and TRBJ1-1; no definite D call. CDR3 size: 13 residues. The V gene lost 2 bases and the J gene lost 5 bases, with 12 bases spanning the gap. The germline gives CDR1 GTSNPN, CDR2 SVGIG (reference sequence). CDR3 residues: CAWSLRLRTEAFF. The CDR3 DNA sequence: TGTGCCTGGAGTCTTAGGCTTAGGACTGAAGCTTTCTTT.

V and J are TRBV10-3 and TRBJ2-7; a possible D gene is TRBD2 (5 bases). Trimming took off 0 bases at V and 5 bases at J, with 11 bases between the two ends. The CDR3 spans 14 residues. Germline V lookup: CDR1 ENHRY, CDR2 SYGVKD. CDR3 sequence reads: CAISESVGSDEQYF. CDR3 nucleotide sequence: TGTGCCATCAGTGAGTCCGTAGGGAGCGACGAGCAGTACTTC.

This clone came up once. This CDR3 is CASSLRTGLAAIFEQFF. CDR3 DNA: TGCGCCAGCAGCTTACGTACGGGACTAGCGGCAATATTCGAGCAGTTCTTC. This chain connects TRBV5-1 to TRBJ2-1; 11 nucleotides match TRBD2. Trimming cost V 2 bases and J 10 bases; bases outside gene matches: 14. Per the germline V gene, CDR1 is SGHRS and CDR2 is YFSETQ. The CDR3 is 17 amino acids.

This clone is a singleton in its sample. This chain links TRBV4-1 with TRBJ2-4; D gene uncertain. The ends were cut back, 1 base at V and 8 bases at J, with 18 bases in the middle. The CDR3 covers 16 residues. From germline, CDR1 is MGHRA and CDR2 YSYEKL. CDR3: CASSQVVRNFGDIQYF. The CDR3 nucleotides are TGCGCCAGCAGCCAAGTTGTCCGAAACTTTGGAGACATTCAGTACTTC.

This chain connects TRBV5-4 to TRBJ2-5, with TRBD2 matching 8 bases. The CDR3 covers 18 residues. Per the germline V gene, CDR1 is SGHNT and CDR2 is YYREEE (reference sequence). V was pared by 1 base and J by 1 base, with 12 bases of the junction left unmatched. The CDR3 coding sequence is TGTGCCAGCAGCTTGACTAGCGGAACCCCCCTTGGCCAAGAGACCCAGTACTTC. Translating it yields CASSLTSGTPLGQETQYF.

The V gene is TRBV30, the J gene TRBJ2-1; TRBD2 agrees at 9 bases. The V segment lost 4 bases and the J segment 1 base; nucleotides outside the gene matches: 11. Germline-derived CDR1 and CDR2 are GTSNPN and SVGIG (reference sequence). This CDR3 contains 17 residues. CDR3 in amino acids: CAWTKTWLAGSYNEQFF. The CDR3 nucleotides read TGTGCCTGGACCAAGACCTGGCTAGCGGGGTCCTACAATGAGCAGTTCTTC.